This T cell receptor (beta chain) derives from a study of T-cell reconstitution after alpha-beta-depleted transplantation in children. This clonotype was seen at least ten times. For TCRbeta, the library was prepared with unique molecular identifiers. TCRdb re-derived calls from the PCR reads in MiXCR, one entry per CDR3 protein. The sample lists 440,000 or so distinct CDR3 sequences; approximately 10% were seen once. Trimming pared 4 bases from V and 1 base from J, leaving 17 bases between. The length of the CDR3 is 16 residues. Germline CDR1 SGHRS, CDR2 YFSETQ. This sample comprised PBMCs from the stem cell graft donor, obtained from the stem cell graft. The clonotype comes from a human donor who donated a stem cell graft to a child with acute myeloid leukemia. The V gene is TRBV5-1, the J gene TRBJ1-1; perhaps TRBD1 as D (5 bases). The CDR3 is CASSPDPGRGNTEAFF. CDR3 DNA sequence: TGCGCCAGCAGCCCAGACCCGGGACGGGGGAACACTGAAGCTTTCTTT.